Listed below are T cell receptor beta chains from one sample, sequenced in a study of T cell responses to AZD1222 COVID-19 vaccine. TCRdb's copy holds only in-frame clones and misses some; the assay was immunoSEQ multiplex PCR. This table has 150,000 to 200,000 clones, roughly nine tenths appearing once. The material sequenced was peripheral blood, taken on day 0 of AZD1222 vaccination. These receptors all stem from an adult in good health. The CDR3 runs from the conserved cysteine through the conserved F or W. The D gene is left open where the match is weak. Expanded clones get a size class; other rows say once, few or many, or leave the size out.

J: TRBJ1-1
V: TRBV6-5
size: .
D: .
DNA: TGTGCCAGCAGTTCTACAGGGTGGACTGAAGCTTTCTTT
CDR3: CASSSTGWTEAFF

J: TRBJ1-2
V: TRBV6-4
size: .
D: .
DNA: TGTGCCAGCAGTGCCACCACGGACAGATCCTATGGCTACACCTTC
CDR3: CASSATTDRSYGYTF

J: TRBJ2-1
V: TRBV9
size: .
D: .
DNA: TGTGCCAGCAGCCCCAGGGGTTGGGGGAATGAGCAGTTCTTC
CDR3: CASSPRGWGNEQFF

J: TRBJ2-1
V: TRBV5-1
size: .
D: TRBD2
DNA: TGCGCCAGCAGACAAGCGGGGGGGCCCGGCAATGAGCAGTTCTTC
CDR3: CASRQAGGPGNEQFF

J: TRBJ2-5
V: TRBV7-7
size: .
D: .
DNA: TGTGCCAGCAGCGGACCCGGGGGTGGGGAGACCCAGTACTTC
CDR3: CASSGPGGGETQYF

J: TRBJ2-5
V: TRBV2
size: .
D: .
DNA: TGTGCCAGCAGGGTAGGGGAGACCCAGTACTTC
CDR3: CASRVGETQYF

J: TRBJ2-7
V: TRBV9
size: .
D: .
DNA: TGTGCCAGCAGCGCCGAACAGGGCTGGTACGAGCAGTACTTC
CDR3: CASSAEQGWYEQYF

J: TRBJ2-7
V: TRBV18
size: .
D: .
DNA: TGTGCCTCGTCAGCGGCGGGATCCTACGAGCAGTACTTC
CDR3: CASSAAGSYEQYF

J: TRBJ2-3
V: TRBV19
size: .
D: TRBD2
DNA: TGTGCCAGTAGTGCTGCAGCGGGGGTTTCCACAGATACGCAGTATTTT
CDR3: CASSAAAGVSTDTQYF

J: TRBJ1-2
V: TRBV5-6
size: .
D: TRBD1
DNA: TGTGCCAGCAGCTTGGCTCAGGGGGTTCGAGGCTACACCTTC
CDR3: CASSLAQGVRGYTF

J: TRBJ1-5
V: TRBV6-2/TRBV6-3
size: .
D: TRBD1
DNA: TGTGCCAGCAGTTACACACTAGACAGGGCGAGCAATCAGCCCCAGCATTTT
CDR3: CASSYTLDRASNQPQHF

J: TRBJ1-2
V: TRBV12-3/TRBV12-4
size: .
D: .
DNA: TGTGCCAGCAGGGGGACACGGCGAGACGGCTACACCTTC
CDR3: CASRGTRRDGYTF

J: TRBJ2-2
V: TRBV9
size: .
D: TRBD2
DNA: TGTGCCAGCAGCCCACGGACTAGCGAGAACACCGGGGAGCTGTTTTTT
CDR3: CASSPRTSENTGELFF

J: TRBJ2-7
V: TRBV6-2/TRBV6-3
size: .
D: TRBD1
DNA: TGTGCCAGCAGTTACTCGAGCGTGGGACAGACCTACGAGCAGTACTTC
CDR3: CASSYSSVGQTYEQYF

J: TRBJ2-1
V: TRBV27
size: .
D: TRBD2
DNA: TGTGCCAGCAGCCGTAGCGGGGGATTCAATGAGCAGTTCTTC
CDR3: CASSRSGGFNEQFF

J: TRBJ2-3
V: TRBV12-5
size: .
D: TRBD2
DNA: TGTGCTAGTGTACGGGCTAGCGGGGGGGCCACAGATACGCAGTATTTT
CDR3: CASVRASGGATDTQYF

J: TRBJ2-3
V: TRBV3-1/TRBV3-2
size: .
D: TRBD2
DNA: TGTGCCAGCAGCCCGACCCTAGCGGGGGGGCCAGATACGCAGTATTTT
CDR3: CASSPTLAGGPDTQYF

J: TRBJ2-6
V: TRBV5-1
size: .
D: .
DNA: TGCGCCAGCAGCTTGGTTTCTGGGGCCAACGTCCTGACTTTC
CDR3: CASSLVSGANVLTF

J: TRBJ1-3
V: TRBV18
size: .
D: .
DNA: TGTGCCAGCTCAGCCCAGGGGCAAGCTGGAAACACCATATATTTT
CDR3: CASSAQGQAGNTIYF

J: TRBJ2-5
V: TRBV2
size: .
D: TRBD2
DNA: TGTGCCAGCAGTCAAGCGGGGGGCGGGCAGACCCAGTACTTC
CDR3: CASSQAGGGQTQYF

J: TRBJ1-4
V: TRBV6-6
size: .
D: .
DNA: TGTGCCAGCAGTGGTGCTGGGGCGACTAATGAAAAACTGTTTTTT
CDR3: CASSGAGATNEKLFF

J: TRBJ2-1
V: TRBV27
size: .
D: TRBD2
DNA: TGTGCCAGCAGTCCGGGACTAGTATCATTAAATGAGCAGTTCTTC
CDR3: CASSPGLVSLNEQFF

J: TRBJ2-7
V: TRBV7-7
size: once
D: .
DNA: TGTGCCAGCAGCTTAGGGGGGACGGGGTACGAGCAGTACTTC
CDR3: CASSLGGTGYEQYF

J: TRBJ1-2
V: TRBV10-3
size: .
D: TRBD1
DNA: TGTGCCACCCAGCAGGGGGCCTCTAACTATGGCTACACCTTC
CDR3: CATQQGASNYGYTF